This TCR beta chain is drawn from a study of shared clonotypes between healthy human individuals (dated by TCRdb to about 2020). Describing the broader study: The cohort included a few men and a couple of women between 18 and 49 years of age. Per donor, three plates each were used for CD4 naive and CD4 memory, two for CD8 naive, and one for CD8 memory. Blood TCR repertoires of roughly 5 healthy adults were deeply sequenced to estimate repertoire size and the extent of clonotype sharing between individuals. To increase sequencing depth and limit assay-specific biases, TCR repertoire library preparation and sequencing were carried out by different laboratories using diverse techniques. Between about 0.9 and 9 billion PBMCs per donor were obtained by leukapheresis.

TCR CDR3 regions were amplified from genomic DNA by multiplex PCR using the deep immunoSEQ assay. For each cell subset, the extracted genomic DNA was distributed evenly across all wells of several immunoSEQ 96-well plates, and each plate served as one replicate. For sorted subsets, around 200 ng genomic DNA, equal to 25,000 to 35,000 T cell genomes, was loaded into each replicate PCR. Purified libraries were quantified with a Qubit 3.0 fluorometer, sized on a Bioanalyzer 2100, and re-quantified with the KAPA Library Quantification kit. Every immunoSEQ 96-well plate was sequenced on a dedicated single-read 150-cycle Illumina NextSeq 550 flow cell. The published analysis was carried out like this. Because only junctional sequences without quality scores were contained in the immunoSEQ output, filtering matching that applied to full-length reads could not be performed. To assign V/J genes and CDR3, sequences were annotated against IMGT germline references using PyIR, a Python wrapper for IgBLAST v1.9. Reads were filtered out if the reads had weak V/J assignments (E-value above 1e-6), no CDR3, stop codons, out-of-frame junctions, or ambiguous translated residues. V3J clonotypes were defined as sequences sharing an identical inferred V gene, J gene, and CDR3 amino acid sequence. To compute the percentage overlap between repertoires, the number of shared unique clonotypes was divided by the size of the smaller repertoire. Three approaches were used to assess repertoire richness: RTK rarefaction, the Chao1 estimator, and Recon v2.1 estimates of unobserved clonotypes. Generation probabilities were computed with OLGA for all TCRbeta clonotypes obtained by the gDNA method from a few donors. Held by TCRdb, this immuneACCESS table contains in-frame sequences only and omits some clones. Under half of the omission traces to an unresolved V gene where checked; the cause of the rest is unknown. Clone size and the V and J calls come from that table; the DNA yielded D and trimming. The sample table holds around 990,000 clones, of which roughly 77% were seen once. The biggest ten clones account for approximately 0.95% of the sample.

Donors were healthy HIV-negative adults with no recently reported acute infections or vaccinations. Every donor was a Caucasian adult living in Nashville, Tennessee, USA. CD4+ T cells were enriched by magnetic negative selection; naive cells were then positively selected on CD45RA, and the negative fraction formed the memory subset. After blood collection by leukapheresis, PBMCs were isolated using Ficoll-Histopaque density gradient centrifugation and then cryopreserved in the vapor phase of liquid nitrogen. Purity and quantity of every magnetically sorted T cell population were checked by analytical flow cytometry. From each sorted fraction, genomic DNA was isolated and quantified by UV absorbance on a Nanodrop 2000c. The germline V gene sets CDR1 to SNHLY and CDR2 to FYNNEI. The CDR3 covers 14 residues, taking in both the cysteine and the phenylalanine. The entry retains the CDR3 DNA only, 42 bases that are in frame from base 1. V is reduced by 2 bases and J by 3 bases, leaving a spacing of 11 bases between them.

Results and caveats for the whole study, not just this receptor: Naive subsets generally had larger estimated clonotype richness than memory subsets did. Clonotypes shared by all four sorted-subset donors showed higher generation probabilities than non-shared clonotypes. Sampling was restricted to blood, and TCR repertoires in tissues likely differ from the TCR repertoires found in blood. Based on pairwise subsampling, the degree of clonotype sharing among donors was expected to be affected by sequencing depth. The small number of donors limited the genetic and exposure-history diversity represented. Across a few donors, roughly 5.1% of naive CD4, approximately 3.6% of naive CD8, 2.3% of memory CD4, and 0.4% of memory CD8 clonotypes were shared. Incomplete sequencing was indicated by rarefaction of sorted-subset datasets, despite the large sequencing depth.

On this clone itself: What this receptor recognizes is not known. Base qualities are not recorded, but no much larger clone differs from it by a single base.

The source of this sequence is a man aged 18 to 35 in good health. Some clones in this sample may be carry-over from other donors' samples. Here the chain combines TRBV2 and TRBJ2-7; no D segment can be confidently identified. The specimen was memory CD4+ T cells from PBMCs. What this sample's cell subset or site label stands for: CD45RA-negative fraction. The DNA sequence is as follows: TGTGCCAGCAGTGAAAGATTGCTAAACTACGAGCAGTACTTC. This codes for CASSERLLNYEQYF.